Below, one TCR beta chain is given with its context. Its target is not known. The whole isolated RNA underwent reverse transcription, so sequencing captured expressed TCRB transcripts. Using immunoSEQ multiplex PCR, the repertoire was profiled, and TCRdb retains in-frame clones only, with some absent. This table has around 190,000 clones, about 13% appearing once. The data belong to a study of beta chain features in type 1 diabetes. Broader study findings: Type 1 diabetes patients had TCRB CDR3s that were shorter (moderately but significantly so) in all four CD4+ subsets.

CDR3 length equals 16 residues. The V end was cut by 4 bases, the J end by 6 bases, with 19 bases between. The V gene's germline CDR1 is SNHLY and CDR2 FYNNEI. Material for sequencing was central memory CD4+ T cells from blood. The receptor comes from a woman younger than 35 in good health. The J gene is TRBJ1-5, the V gene TRBV2; possible D gene TRBD1, 6 bases. DNA of the CDR3: TGTGCCAGCAGTGTAAGGGGGGCGGGAGGAGGTCAGCCCCAGCATTTT. Protein sequence: CASSVRGAGGGQPQHF.